The 12 T cell receptor beta chains below come from one sample, sequenced in a study of blood T cell repertoires in COVID-19. Sequencing was performed with immunoSEQ multiplex PCR; in TCRdb, only in-frame clones are kept and a portion is missing. The sample contains 150,000 to 200,000 clones, around 82% of which appear only once. The sequencing input was peripheral blood. Receptors originate from a man aged 65 to 85 with active or convalescent COVID-19.

The chain joins TRBV5-1 to TRBJ2-2, with a possible D match to TRBD2 (6 bases). CDR3 length: 15 amino acids. Germline V gene lookup returns CDR1 SGHRS and CDR2 YFSETQ. The V end was cut by 5 bases, the J end by 2 bases, with 13 bases between. The CDR3 DNA reads as TGCGCCAGCAGGCGGGACTGGGGTAACACCGGGGAGCTGTTTTTT. Translating gives CASRRDWGNTGELFF.

This rearrangement joins TRBV5-1 to TRBJ2-7; 13 nucleotides align to TRBD2. The CDR3 is 15 amino acids. Losses at the gene ends were 4 bases for V and 7 bases for J; bases not matched to a gene: 8. CDR1 SGHRS and CDR2 YFSETQ come from the germline V gene. CDR3 loop: CASSPTSGGALEQYF. The CDR3 DNA is TGCGCCAGCAGCCCTACTAGCGGGGGGGCCTTAGAGCAGTACTTC.

This clone was observed a single time. This sequence joins TRBV15 and TRBJ1-5; 9 bases agree with TRBD1. V was pared by 2 bases and J by 3 bases, with 5 bases of the junction left unmatched. The CDR3 loop spans 16 amino acids. Germline V CDR1 and CDR2: LNHNV, YYDKDF (reference sequence). The CDR3 region is CATSRPGQGINQPQHF. In DNA form, the CDR3 reads TGTGCCACCAGCAGACCCGGACAGGGGATCAATCAGCCCCAGCATTTT.

The chain combines TRBV19 with TRBJ2-1; TRBD2 might be the D (6 bases). Germline V gives CDR1 LNHDA, CDR2 SQIVND (reference sequence). The CDR3 covers 11 residues. Trimming shortened V by 5 bases and J by 10 bases, and 9 bases separated the two germline ends. The CDR3 bases are TGTGCCAGTAGTCATAGCGGAGAGCAGTTCTTC. Its protein product is CASSHSGEQFF. The entire variable domain, with the rest obtained from reference TRBV19 and TRBJ2-1, is as follows: DGGITQSPKYLFRKEGQNVTLSCEQNLNHDAMYWYRQDPGQGLRLIYYSQIVNDFQKGDIAEGYSVSREKKESFPLTVTSAQKNPTAFYLCASSHSGEQFFGPGTRLTVL.

The chain recombines TRBV7-2 with TRBJ2-1; a possible D gene is TRBD1 (6 bases). V was cut by 6 bases and J by 3 bases, with 12 bases left in between. The CDR3 is 14 residues long. Germline V CDR1 and CDR2: SGHTA, FQGNSA. For the CDR3, the DNA is TGTGCCAGCAGACCAGGGGATTTCTACAATGAGCAGTTCTTC. As protein: CASRPGDFYNEQFF.

This clone occurred a few times. The chain has TRBV6-5 and TRBJ1-1; D may be TRBD1 (6 bases). This CDR3 contains 14 residues. Germline assignment: CDR1 MNHEY and CDR2 SVGAGI. Between the trimmed V and J ends, which lost 4 bases and 4 bases, there was a span of 13 bases. CDR3: CASSFKGGSTEAFF. CDR3 coding DNA: TGTGCCAGCAGTTTTAAGGGGGGGAGCACTGAAGCTTTCTTT.

This sequence joins TRBV2 and TRBJ1-5; perhaps TRBD1 as D (5 bases). Trimming left V 4 bases short and J 6 bases short, with 13 bases between. The CDR3 has 14 amino acids. Germline CDR1 reads SNHLY; CDR2 reads FYNNEI. The CDR3 coding sequence is TGTGCCAGCAGTGTGCAGGGCAGTAGTCAGCCCCAGCATTTT. Translating gives CASSVQGSSQPQHF.

This clone was detected only once. The V call is TRBV28, the J call TRBJ1-5; no definite D call. Germline assignment: CDR1 MDHEN and CDR2 SYDVKM. The germline V and J ends were trimmed by 3 bases and 5 bases, with 11 bases remaining between them. The CDR3 contains 14 residues. The CDR3 reads CASSFTGADQPQHF. The CDR3 region has the DNA TGTGCCAGCAGTTTTACGGGAGCCGATCAGCCCCAGCATTTT.

The CDR3 region is CASSLGDGSGTDTQYF. The CDR3 DNA reads as TGCGCCAGCAGCTTGGGTGACGGGAGCGGCACAGATACGCAGTATTTT. This sequence joins TRBV5-1 and TRBJ2-3; a possible D gene is TRBD2 (6 bases). This CDR3 is 16 amino acids long. Germline V gene sequence: CDR1 SGHRS, CDR2 YFSETQ. V lost 0 bases, J lost 1 base, and 12 bases lay in between.

The chain has TRBV6-2 or TRBV6-3 and TRBJ2-5; 9 bases align to TRBD2. Germline V gene lookup returns CDR1 MNHEY and CDR2 SVGEGT. V lost 0 bases to trimming and J lost 5 bases; unmatched junction nucleotides: 4. The CDR3 consists of 15 residues. The CDR3 spells CASSYSRGRVETQYF. The CDR3 region has the DNA TGTGCCAGCAGTTACTCGCGCGGGAGGGTGGAGACCCAGTACTTC.

The V and J genes are TRBV9 and TRBJ2-7, with 11 bases lining up with TRBD1. V shed 0 bases and J 3 bases; nucleotides not matched to a gene: 2. Germline CDR1 SGDLS, CDR2 YYNGEE. This CDR3 is 15 amino acids long. This CDR3 reads CASSVGTGGFYEQYF. The DNA for the CDR3 is TGTGCCAGCAGCGTAGGGACAGGGGGCTTCTACGAGCAGTACTTC. Full variable domain (missing parts from reference TRBV9 and TRBJ2-7): DSGVTQTPKHLITATGQRVTLRCSPRSGDLSVYWYQQSLDQGLQFLIQYYNGEERAKGNILERFSAQQFPDLHSELNLSSLELGDSALYFCASSVGTGGFYEQYFGPGTRLTVT.

The chain has TRBV5-1 and TRBJ1-1; D not resolved. V was clipped by 0 bases and J by 1 base, with 7 bases between them. Germline V CDR1 and CDR2: SGHRS, YFSETQ. The CDR3 spans 14 residues. In DNA, the CDR3 is TGCGCCAGCAGCTTGGAGAACGGGAACACTGAAGCTTTCTTT. It is translated as CASSLENGNTEAFF.